The 10 T cell receptor beta chains below all came from one sample that was sequenced in a study of cytomegalovirus exposure and HLA in healthy donors. Libraries were prepared by immunoSEQ multiplex PCR; TCRdb keeps only in-frame clonotypes and omits some of them. This table has more than 95,000 clones, about 91% appearing once. The specimen was PBMCs. The receptors shown here come from a man aged 18 to 35 in good health and CMV-seronegative.

The rearrangement uses TRBV6-1 and TRBJ1-1; TRBD1 agrees at 7 bases. Germline trimming cut 2 bases from V and 0 bases from J; bases unmatched to any gene: 6. The germline V gene has CDR1 MNHNS and CDR2 SASEGT. There are 16 residues in the CDR3. Here the CDR3 DNA reads TGTGCCAGCAGTGAAAGGGTAACAGGGGTGAACACTGAAGCTTTCTTT. This encodes CASSERVTGVNTEAFF.

This chain uses TRBV6-1 with TRBJ1-4; D gene unclear. The CDR3 spans 14 residues. CDR1 is MNHNS and CDR2 is SASEGT in the germline V gene. Trimming left V 2 bases short and J 4 bases short, with 8 bases between. CDR3 sequence reads: CASSEPGYNEKLFF. Here the CDR3 DNA reads TGTGCCAGCAGTGAACCGGGATATAATGAAAAACTGTTTTTT.

The V gene is TRBV27, the J gene TRBJ1-1, with D unclear. With 7 bases removed from V and 1 base from J, the gap between germline ends came to 19 bases. This CDR3 comprises 16 residues. Germline V gene lookup returns CDR1 MNHEY and CDR2 SMNVEV (reference sequence). CDR3 sequence reads: CASTQLYSGKNTEAFF. The CDR3 region has the DNA TGTGCCAGCACACAACTTTACTCGGGTAAGAACACTGAAGCTTTCTTT.

V and J are TRBV16 and TRBJ2-7; 7 bases are shared with TRBD1. This CDR3 is built from 14 residues. Trimming removed 2 bases from V and 3 bases from J; junction bases left unmatched: 4. Germline V gene lookup returns CDR1 KGHSY and CDR2 FQNENV. CDR3 loop: CASSQRTGIYEQYF. The DNA for the CDR3 is TGTGCCAGCAGCCAAAGGACAGGTATCTACGAGCAGTACTTC.

Only a few counts were recorded for this clone. The chain joins TRBV29-1 to TRBJ1-5; D is possibly TRBD1 (6 bases). The CDR3 is 13 residues long. Trimming cost V 5 bases and J 0 bases, with 8 bases left between them. Germline assignment: CDR1 SQVTM and CDR2 ANQGSEA. The CDR3 DNA reads as TGCAGCGTTCTGGACAGTAGCAATCAGCCCCAGCATTTT. This translates into CSVLDSSNQPQHF.

This rearrangement joins TRBV11-2 to TRBJ2-7; D remains ambiguous. This CDR3 has 13 residues. The V gene's germline CDR1 is SGHAT and CDR2 FQNNGV. Trimming removed 2 bases from V and 6 bases from J, with 11 bases in between. The CDR3 protein is CASSLSRAGEQYF. DNA for the CDR3: TGTGCCAGCAGCTTATCGCGTGCTGGCGAGCAGTACTTC.

This sequence joins TRBV29-1 and TRBJ1-2; 8 positions agree with TRBD1. Trimming removed 6 bases from V and 6 bases from J; junction bases left unmatched: 6. Germline V gene lookup returns CDR1 SQVTM and CDR2 ANQGSEA. The CDR3 spans 12 residues. CDR3 coding DNA: TGCAGCGTCGCCCGGACAGGGAATGGCTACACCTTC. Translation gives CSVARTGNGYTF.

The V call is TRBV5-4, the J call TRBJ2-7; tentative D call: TRBD1 (6 bases). This CDR3 has 14 amino acids. Germline lookup yields CDR1 SGHNT and CDR2 YYREEE (reference sequence). V lost 0 bases and J 2 bases, leaving 9 bases between the germline ends. This CDR3 reads CASSLEDRAYEQYF. The CDR3 DNA follows: TGTGCCAGCAGCTTGGAGGACAGAGCCTACGAGCAGTACTTC.

The CDR3 DNA reads TGTGCCAGCAGGCTACAGGGCTATGGCTACACCTTC. This gives the protein CASRLQGYGYTF. This chain uses TRBV2 with TRBJ1-2, with D maybe TRBD1 (6 bases). Germline CDR1 reads SNHLY; CDR2 reads FYNNEI. Trimming left V 6 bases short and J 4 bases short, with 9 bases between. CDR3 length equals 12 residues.

The V call is TRBV5-1, the J call TRBJ1-2, with 8 bases matching TRBD1. The CDR3 consists of 17 residues. V was pared by 4 bases and J by 2 bases, with 13 bases of the junction left unmatched. Germline CDR1 is SGHRS and CDR2 is YFSETQ. As DNA, the CDR3 is TGCGCCAGCAGCGAGCCCCGGCAGGGGGCGGCAAACTATGGCTACACCTTC. Protein product: CASSEPRQGAANYGYTF.